This T cell receptor beta chain was identified during a study of blood T cell repertoires in COVID-19. Study-wide context: The United States, Italy and Spain supplied acute and convalescent COVID-19 samples. From T cells, B-cell-depleted T cells, or PBMCs came the material, which was cDNA or gDNA.

The method was immunoSEQ multiplex PCR; TCRdb's version includes in-frame clones alone and lacks a portion of them. The sample carries about 210,000 clones, 75% to 85% recorded once. This CDR3 is built from 12 residues. Trimming removed 4 bases from V and 2 bases from J, with 8 bases in between. Germline CDR1 is SQVTM and CDR2 is ANQGSEA. The TCR was taken from a man aged 50-60 years with COVID-19, enrolled during active disease. Sequenced: peripheral blood. The chain couples TRBV29-1 to TRBJ2-5; a possible D gene is TRBD1 (5 bases). CDR3: CSVGGRQETQYF. Here the CDR3 DNA reads TGCAGCGTTGGGGGCAGACAAGAGACCCAGTACTTC.